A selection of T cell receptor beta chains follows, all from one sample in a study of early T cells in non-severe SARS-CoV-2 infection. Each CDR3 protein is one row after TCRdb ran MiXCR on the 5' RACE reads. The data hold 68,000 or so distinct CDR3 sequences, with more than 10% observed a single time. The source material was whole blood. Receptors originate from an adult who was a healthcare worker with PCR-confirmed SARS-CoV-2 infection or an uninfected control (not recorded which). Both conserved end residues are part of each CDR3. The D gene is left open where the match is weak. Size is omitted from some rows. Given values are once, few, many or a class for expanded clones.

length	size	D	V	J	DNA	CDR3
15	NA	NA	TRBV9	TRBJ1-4	TGTGCCAGCAGCGTAGGTTGGAGTTCTAATGAAAAACTGTTTTTT	CASSVGWSSNEKLFF
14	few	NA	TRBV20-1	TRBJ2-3	TGCAGTGCTAGCCGACGACAAGGAACAGATACGCAGTATTTT	CSASRRQGTDTQYF
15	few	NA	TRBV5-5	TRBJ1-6	TGTGCCAGCAGCCCGGGGGACCGGACCGCGTCACCCCTCCACTTT	CASSPGDRTASPLHF
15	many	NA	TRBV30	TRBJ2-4	TGTGCCTGGAGTGAAGGTTCCCGTGCCAAAAACATTCAGTACTTC	CAWSEGSRAKNIQYF
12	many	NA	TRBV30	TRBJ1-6	TGTGCCTGGAGGCACTCCGGTTCACCCCTCCACTTT	CAWRHSGSPLHF
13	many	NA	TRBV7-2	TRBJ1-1	TGTGCCAGCAGCCCAGGTCCCTCTCTTGAAGCTTTCTTT	CASSPGPSLEAFF
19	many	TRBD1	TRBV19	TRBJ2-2	TGTGCCAGTAGTATAGTTTCGGACAGGGTTATGTGGGGCACCGGGGAGCTGTTTTTT	CASSIVSDRVMWGTGELFF
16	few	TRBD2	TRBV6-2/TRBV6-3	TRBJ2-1	TGTGCCAGCAGTTATCCACTCAAGCGCGGGGGTAATGAGCAGTTCTTC	CASSYPLKRGGNEQFF
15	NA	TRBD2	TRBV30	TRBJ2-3	TGTGCCTGGAATTCCCTAGCGGCTCACACAGATACGCAGTATTTT	CAWNSLAAHTDTQYF
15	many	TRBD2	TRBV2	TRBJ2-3	TGTGCCAGCAGTGATAGCGGGGGGGCCACAGATACGCAGTATTTT	CASSDSGGATDTQYF
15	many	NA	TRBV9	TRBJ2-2	TGTGCCAGCAGCGTAGACGTGGTTAACACCGGGGAGCTGTTTTTT	CASSVDVVNTGELFF
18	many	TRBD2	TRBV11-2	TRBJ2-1	TGTGCCAGCAGCTTGCGAGCTAGCGGGGATTGGTCCTACAATGAGCAGTTCTTC	CASSLRASGDWSYNEQFF
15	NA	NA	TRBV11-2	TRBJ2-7	TGTGCCAGCAGCTTAGAGGCGTTGACCACCTACGAGCAGTACTTC	CASSLEALTTYEQYF
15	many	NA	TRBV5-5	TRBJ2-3	TGTGCCAGCACCTCTGGGAGATCCTACACAGATACGCAGTATTTT	CASTSGRSYTDTQYF
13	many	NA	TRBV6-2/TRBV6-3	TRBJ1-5	TGTGCCAGCAGCCTCTACATCAATCAGCCCCAGCATTTT	CASSLYINQPQHF
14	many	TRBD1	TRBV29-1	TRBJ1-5	TGCAGCGTACGACAGGGGCCCGGCAATCAGCCCCAGCATTTT	CSVRQGPGNQPQHF
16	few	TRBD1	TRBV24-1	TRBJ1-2	TGTGCCACCGTCCTGGGACAGGTCGCCCCTAACTATGGCTACACCTTC	CATVLGQVAPNYGYTF
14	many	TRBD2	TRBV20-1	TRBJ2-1	TGCAGTGCTAGCGTCGGACTAGGCCAAAATGAGCAGTTCTTC	CSASVGLGQNEQFF
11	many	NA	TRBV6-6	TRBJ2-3	TGTGCCAGCCTAGCTGCAGATACGCAGTATTTT	CASLAADTQYF
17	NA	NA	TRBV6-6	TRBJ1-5	TGTGCCAGCTGTTACGAGTCGGGGGGGACCAGCAATCAGCCCCAGCATTTT	CASCYESGGTSNQPQHF
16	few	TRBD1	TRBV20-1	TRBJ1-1	TGCAGTGCTACACGTACAGGGGGGAGGCCAAACACTGAAGCTTTCTTT	CSATRTGGRPNTEAFF
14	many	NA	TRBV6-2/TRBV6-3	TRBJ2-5	TGTGCCAGCAGTTCCTGGGACGACTCAGAGACCCAGTACTTC	CASSSWDDSETQYF
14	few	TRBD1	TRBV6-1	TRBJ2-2	TGTGCCAGCAGTGTAGGGACAGAGACCGGGGAGCTGTTTTTT	CASSVGTETGELFF
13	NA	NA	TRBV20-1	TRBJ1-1	TGCAGTGTTGGACGCACGGGGAACACTGAAGCTTTCTTT	CSVGRTGNTEAFF
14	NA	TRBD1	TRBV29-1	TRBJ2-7	TGCAGCGTTGAATCCGGGACAGGAACCTACGAGCAGTACTTC	CSVESGTGTYEQYF
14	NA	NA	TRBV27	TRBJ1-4	TGTGCCAGCGCCTGGAAGGGGCCTAATGAAAAACTGTTTTTT	CASAWKGPNEKLFF
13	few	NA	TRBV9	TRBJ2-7	TGTGCCAGCAGCGTAGCTCCGACAACCGAGCAGTACTTC	CASSVAPTTEQYF
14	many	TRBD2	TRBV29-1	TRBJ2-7	TGCAGCGTGAAGACCGGGACTAGCGGGGCCGAGCAGTACTTC	CSVKTGTSGAEQYF
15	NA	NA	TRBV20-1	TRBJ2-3	TGCAGTGTCTCGACCGGGACTCTAAGCACAGATACGCAGTATTTT	CSVSTGTLSTDTQYF
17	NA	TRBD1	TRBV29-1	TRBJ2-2	TGCAGCGTCGGCTATCTCGACAGGGGGCGTGCGGGCGGGGAGCTGTTTTTT	CSVGYLDRGRAGGELFF
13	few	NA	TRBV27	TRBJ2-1	TGTGCCAGCAGCTGGGCTCAGGGCAATGAGCAGTTCTTC	CASSWAQGNEQFF
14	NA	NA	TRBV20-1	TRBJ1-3	TGCAGTGCCTCTTCGCAGCCCCCTGGAAACACCATATATTTT	CSASSQPPGNTIYF
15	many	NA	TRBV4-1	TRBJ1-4	TGCGCCAGCAGCCTCCGTTGGGGGGAGAATGAAAAACTGTTTTTT	CASSLRWGENEKLFF
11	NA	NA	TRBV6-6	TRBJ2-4	TGTGCCAGCAGAGTCAGAAACATTCAGTACTTC	CASRVRNIQYF
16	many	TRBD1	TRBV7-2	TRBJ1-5	TGTGCCAGCAGCTTAGCGAGGGGACAGCGGGGTCAGCCCCAGCATTTT	CASSLARGQRGQPQHF
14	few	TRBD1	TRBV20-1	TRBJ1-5	TGCAGTGCCCTACAGGGGGATAGCAATCAGCCCCAGCATTTT	CSALQGDSNQPQHF
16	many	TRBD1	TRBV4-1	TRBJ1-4	TGCGCCAGCAGCCAAGATCAGGGGGGAACTAATGAAAAACTGTTTTTT	CASSQDQGGTNEKLFF
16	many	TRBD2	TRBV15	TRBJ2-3	TGTGCCACCAGCAGAGTTCCGGGACTAGGGGTAGATACGCAGTATTTT	CATSRVPGLGVDTQYF
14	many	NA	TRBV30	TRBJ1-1	TGTGCCTGGAGTGTGGACACTATGAACACTGAAGCTTTCTTT	CAWSVDTMNTEAFF
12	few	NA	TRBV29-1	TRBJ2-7	TGCAGCGTTGAAGTAGGGACCTACGAGCAGTACTTC	CSVEVGTYEQYF
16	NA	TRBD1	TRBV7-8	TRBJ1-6	TGTGCCAGCAGCCCAGAGAGGGTACAGGGGAATTCACCCCTCCACTTT	CASSPERVQGNSPLHF
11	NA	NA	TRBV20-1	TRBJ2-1	TGCAGTGCCAGACAGGACAATGAGCAGTTCTTC	CSARQDNEQFF
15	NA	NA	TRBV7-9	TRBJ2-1	TGTGCCAGCAGCTTAGGCGGGGAGTCCTACAATGATCAGTTCTTC	CASSLGGESYNDQFF
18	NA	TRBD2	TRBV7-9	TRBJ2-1	TGTGCCAGCAGCCCGGGACTAGCGGGGGGTCTTCGGTACAATGAGCAGTTCTTC	CASSPGLAGGLRYNEQFF
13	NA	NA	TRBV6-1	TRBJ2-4	TGTGCCAGAAGTGAGGGCACCGGAAACATTCAGTACTTC	CARSEGTGNIQYF
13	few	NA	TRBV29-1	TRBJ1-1	TGCAGCGTTGGCAGGGCCAGGAACACTGAAGCTTTCTTT	CSVGRARNTEAFF
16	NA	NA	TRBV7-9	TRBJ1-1	TGTGCCAGCAGCTCAACAAACGGACCAGCGAACACTGAAGCTTTCTTT	CASSSTNGPANTEAFF
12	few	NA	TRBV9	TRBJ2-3	TGTGCCAGCAGCCTCAACTTTGATACGCAGTATTTT	CASSLNFDTQYF
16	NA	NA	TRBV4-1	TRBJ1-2	TGCGCCAGCAGCCAAGAAGGGGGAATAGCTAACTATGGCTACACCTTC	CASSQEGGIANYGYTF